Sequencing of this TCR beta chain was carried out in a study of breast tumors, draining lymph nodes, adjacent tissues. Overall study results and limits: Tumor repertoires ranked between lymph nodes and nontumor tissue in diversity, with V and J gene preferences.

The table lists this clonotype with a few counts. Its target is not known. MiXCR, applied by TCRdb to the multiplex PCR reads, yields one record per CDR3 protein. The table lists about 120,000 distinct CDR3 sequences, about 20% of them singletons, with under 4.5% in the top ten. Axillary draining lymph nodes of breast cancer patients supplied the node samples. The V gene end was trimmed by 4 bases and the J gene end by 0 bases; junction bases not matched to a gene: 3. The CDR3 runs 16 residues. Germline CDR1 is MNHEY and CDR2 is SVGAGI. The material sequenced was axillary lymph node tissue. The sequence was collected from a female donor with breast cancer. Some clones in this sample may be carry-over from other donors' samples. V is TRBV6-5 and J is TRBJ2-1, with 10 bases matching TRBD2. The CDR3: CASSSLAGGSYNEQFF. CDR3 in DNA: TGTGCCAGCAGTTCCTTAGCGGGGGGCTCCTACAATGAGCAGTTCTTC.